This T cell receptor beta chain was recovered during a study of OX40 agonist ivuxolimab in advanced cancers. On the study more broadly: Aged about 23 to 90 with a mean of around 60 years, they were almost 85% male.

Findings and limits, study-wide: Specificity for antigen went undetermined in the expanded peripheral T cells.

CDR3 length: 14 amino acids. Regarding this clone: Its antigen is still unknown.

The repertoire was sequenced with immunoSEQ multiplex PCR; TCRdb's copy has only in-frame clones and lacks some. This sample has around 84,000 clones, with approximately 80% found just once. J is TRBJ1-1 and V is TRBV21-1. TRBV21-1 is annotated as a pseudogene. This clonotype was obtained from an adult with an advanced solid tumor such as melanoma, head and neck, liver or kidney cancer. This specimen consisted of CD4+ or CD8+ T cells sorted from blood, obtained in a trial of the OX40 agonist ivuxolimab. The CDR3 loop is CASPRRTANTEAFF. CDR3 DNA sequence: TGTGCCAGCCCGCGGAGGACGGCGAACACTGAAGCTTTCTTT.